The rows below give T cell receptor beta chains drawn from one sample of a study of T cell responses to AZD1222 COVID-19 vaccine. TCRdb's copy holds only in-frame clones and misses some; the assay was immunoSEQ multiplex PCR. The table has some 170,000 clones, around 89% seen once. The starting material was peripheral blood, obtained 28 days after the second dose of the MenACWY control vaccine. The receptor source for this set is an adult who received the MenACWY meningococcal vaccine as a control. Both conserved end residues are part of each CDR3. A D gene is named only where the DNA matches it firmly. Clone sizes are given selectively: once, few, many, or a class where the clone is expanded.

.,TRBV28,TRBJ1-5,.,CASSFRAQTEPQHF,TGTGCCAGCAGTTTCCGCGCCCAGACGGAGCCCCAGCATTTT
.,TRBV28,TRBJ1-2,TRBD1,CASSLTGFYGYTF,TGTGCCAGCAGCCTGACAGGGTTCTATGGCTACACCTTC
.,TRBV7-2,TRBJ2-7,.,CASSFPGDPLRYF,TGTGCCAGCAGCTTCCCGGGGGACCCGTTGCGGTACTTC
.,TRBV3-1/TRBV3-2,TRBJ1-1,TRBD1,CASSHAGGGQAGTEAFF,TGTGCCAGCAGCCATGCGGGAGGGGGCCAGGCAGGCACTGAAGCTTTCTTT
.,TRBV9,TRBJ2-1,.,CASSVYPDNEQFF,TGTGCCAGTAGCGTATATCCCGACAATGAGCAGTTCTTC
.,TRBV28,TRBJ1-2,TRBD1,CATPSGTGELYTF,TGTGCCACCCCTAGCGGGACAGGGGAGCTCTACACCTTC
.,TRBV10-3,TRBJ2-3,.,CAISVADTQYF,TGTGCCATCAGTGTAGCAGATACGCAGTATTTT
.,TRBV19,TRBJ2-1,.,CASTFSGNSYNEQFF,TGTGCCAGTACTTTTAGCGGAAACTCCTACAATGAGCAGTTCTTC
.,TRBV4-1,TRBJ1-3,TRBD1,CASSRAFGTGGNTIYF,TGCGCCAGCAGCCGAGCCTTCGGGACAGGGGGAAACACCATATATTTT
.,TRBV5-4,TRBJ2-7,.,CASSLASGPSYEQYF,TGTGCCAGCAGCTTAGCGAGCGGCCCCTCCTACGAGCAGTACTTC
once,TRBV5-4,TRBJ2-7,.,CASSLFQGTGEQYF,TGTGCCAGCAGCTTGTTTCAGGGGACGGGCGAGCAGTACTTC
once,TRBV9,TRBJ2-7,.,CASSEQGSSYEQYF,TGTGCCAGCAGCGAACAGGGAAGCTCCTACGAGCAGTACTTC
.,TRBV9,TRBJ2-2,.,CASSVTAGTGELFF,TGTGCCAGCAGCGTAACCGCTGGGACCGGGGAGCTGTTTTTT
.,TRBV4-2,TRBJ2-7,.,CASSQDGALPLEQYF,TGTGCCAGCAGCCAAGATGGGGCTCTTCCTCTCGAGCAGTACTTC
.,TRBV6-2/TRBV6-3,TRBJ1-5,.,CASSYSKVGQEYQPQHF,TGTGCCAGCAGTTACTCAAAAGTCGGACAAGAATATCAGCCCCAGCATTTT
.,TRBV13,TRBJ1-1,.,CASSSGSLTEAFF,TGTGCCAGCAGCTCGGGTTCCTTGACTGAAGCTTTCTTT
.,TRBV2,TRBJ2-3,TRBD2,CASSAFAGGFSDTQYF,TGTGCCAGCAGCGCCTTCGCGGGAGGGTTTTCAGATACGCAGTATTTT
.,TRBV2,TRBJ1-1,.,CASSPLLRGSEAFF,TGTGCCAGCAGCCCACTTCTGAGGGGTTCTGAAGCTTTCTTT
.,TRBV19,TRBJ1-5,.,CASSFRGPGKDLQPQHF,TGTGCCAGTAGTTTTCGGGGTCCCGGGAAGGACCTTCAGCCCCAGCATTTT
.,TRBV15,TRBJ2-3,.,CATSRGLTLDTQYF,TGTGCCACCAGCAGGGGGCTCACTTTAGATACGCAGTATTTT
.,TRBV29-1,TRBJ1-5,TRBD1,CSVIAAGGNQPQHF,TGCAGCGTCATAGCGGCAGGGGGGAATCAGCCCCAGCATTTT
.,TRBV5-1,TRBJ2-3,TRBD2,CASSSLAGVPDTQYF,TGCGCCAGCAGCTCACTAGCGGGAGTCCCAGATACGCAGTATTTT
.,TRBV19,TRBJ1-1,.,CASSIQGKDTEAFF,TGTGCCAGTAGTATACAGGGCAAGGACACTGAAGCTTTCTTT
.,TRBV6-6,TRBJ1-2,.,CASSYDGGVDGYTF,TGTGCCAGCAGTTACGATGGGGGCGTAGATGGCTACACCTTC
.,TRBV18,TRBJ2-3,.,CASSPPGSPIPYTDTQYF,TGTGCCAGCTCACCCCCGGGGTCACCGATACCTTACACAGATACGCAGTATTTT
.,TRBV3-1/TRBV3-2,TRBJ2-3,.,CASSQEPDADTQYF,TGTGCCAGCAGCCAAGAGCCAGATGCAGATACGCAGTATTTT
few,TRBV10-1,TRBJ1-1,.,CASSAAEWGTEAFF,TGCGCCAGCAGTGCGGCCGAATGGGGCACTGAAGCTTTCTTT
.,TRBV6-5,TRBJ1-1,.,CASTTTETGNTEAFF,TGTGCCAGCACGACCACTGAGACAGGGAACACTGAAGCTTTCTTT
.,TRBV14,TRBJ1-2,TRBD1,CASSQAPDGRGRGAVRSYTF,TGTGCCAGCAGCCAAGCCCCGGACGGCAGGGGGCGAGGAGCAGTACGTAGCTACACCTTC
few,TRBV6-5,TRBJ1-5,.,CASRTRTGNQPQHF,TGTGCCAGCAGGACGCGGACCGGTAATCAGCCCCAGCATTTT
.,TRBV27,TRBJ1-2,TRBD1,CASSQATGGLYGYTF,TGTGCCAGCAGCCAGGCGACAGGGGGACTCTATGGCTACACCTTC
.,TRBV10-3,TRBJ2-1,TRBD2,CAIRRREGVGEGEQFF,TGTGCCATCAGAAGGCGGGAGGGGGTAGGGGAGGGTGAGCAGTTCTTC
.,TRBV5-5,TRBJ1-5,.,CASSPRLGVGPQHF,TGTGCCAGCAGCCCCCGACTGGGAGTGGGGCCCCAGCATTTT
.,TRBV10-3,TRBJ2-1,TRBD2,CAISQTGTSGNEQFF,TGTGCCATCAGTCAAACCGGGACTAGCGGGAATGAGCAGTTCTTC
.,TRBV3-1/TRBV3-2,TRBJ1-2,.,CASSQDRAVNYGYTF,TGTGCCAGCAGCCAAGATAGGGCAGTAAACTATGGCTACACCTTC
.,TRBV11-2,TRBJ1-6,.,CASSLRSPGSANSPLHF,TGTGCCAGCAGCTTAAGGAGCCCAGGGAGTGCTAATTCACCCCTCCACTTT
.,TRBV10-1,TRBJ2-3,TRBD2,CASSELAGGSTDTQYF,TGCGCCAGCAGTGAGCTAGCGGGAGGGAGCACAGATACGCAGTATTTT
.,TRBV21-1,TRBJ1-3,.,CASSQGTGDPNTIYF,TGTGCCAGCAGCCAAGGAACAGGAGATCCGAACACCATATATTTT
.,TRBV5-1,TRBJ2-1,TRBD2,CATGLAGVMDEQFF,TGCGCCACCGGACTAGCGGGAGTTATGGATGAGCAGTTCTTC
.,TRBV6-5,TRBJ1-1,.,CASSYEGLTEAFF,TGTGCCAGCAGTTATGAGGGTTTAACTGAAGCTTTCTTT
.,TRBV9,TRBJ1-1,.,CASSPLGGRTEAFF,TGTGCCAGCAGCCCCTTAGGGGGGAGGACTGAAGCTTTCTTT
once,TRBV29-1,TRBJ1-1,.,CSVGGPRTAFF,TGCAGCGTCGGAGGCCCGCGAACAGCTTTCTTT
.,TRBV3-1/TRBV3-2,TRBJ1-1,.,CASSQTDRNTEAFF,TGTGCCAGCAGCCAAACGGACCGGAACACTGAAGCTTTCTTT
.,TRBV28,TRBJ1-1,.,CASSQGDREEAFF,TGTGCCAGCAGTCAAGGGGACCGAGAAGAAGCTTTCTTT
few,TRBV7-8,TRBJ1-1,TRBD1,CASSLWGTGGEGTEAFF,TGTGCCAGCAGCTTGTGGGGTACAGGGGGCGAGGGGACTGAAGCTTTCTTT
once,TRBV25-1,TRBJ1-4,.,CASSLAGGGLGEKLFF,TGTGCCAGCAGCCTCGCCGGGGGGGGTCTTGGAGAAAAACTGTTTTTT
.,TRBV6-5,TRBJ1-2,TRBD1,CASSKLRDRADGYTF,TGTGCCAGCAGTAAACTTAGGGACAGGGCAGATGGCTACACCTTC
.,TRBV28,TRBJ1-5,.,CASRLTGAYQPQHF,TGTGCCAGCAGACTTACTGGGGCGTATCAGCCCCAGCATTTT
.,TRBV11-3,TRBJ2-1,.,CASSLFRAGWNEQFF,TGTGCCAGCAGCTTATTTAGGGCAGGGTGGAATGAGCAGTTCTTC
.,TRBV7-2,TRBJ1-5,.,CASSLGGRNQPQHF,TGTGCCAGCAGCTTAGGGGGCAGGAATCAGCCCCAGCATTTT
.,TRBV27,TRBJ1-1,.,CASSPLTRRHLNTEAFF,TGTGCCAGCAGTCCGTTGACACGCCGACACTTGAACACTGAAGCTTTCTTT
.,TRBV7-9,TRBJ1-5,.,CASSLRLNQPQHF,TGTGCCAGCAGCTTGCGCCTGAATCAGCCCCAGCATTTT
.,TRBV6-6,TRBJ1-2,.,CASSYSIQGNYGYTF,TGTGCCAGCAGTTACTCGATTCAGGGGAACTATGGCTACACCTTC
.,TRBV13,TRBJ2-5,.,CASSLGRRAHQETQYF,TGTGCCAGCAGCTTAGGTAGGCGGGCACACCAAGAGACCCAGTACTTC
.,TRBV7-2,TRBJ2-7,TRBD1,CASSLAGQGYEQYF,TGTGCCAGCAGCTTAGCGGGACAGGGCTACGAGCAGTACTTC
once,TRBV6-2/TRBV6-3,TRBJ2-4,.,CASSYSGGGNIQYF,TGTGCCAGCAGTTACTCGGGAGGCGGAAACATTCAGTACTTC